These 28 T cell receptor beta chains were all obtained from the same sample, sequenced in a study of T cells in Graves' hyperthyroidism and ophthalmopathy. Amplified TCR beta CDR3 regions came from RNA transcripts. HTBI primers were used for first-round RT-PCR of the TCR CDR3. TCRdb used MiXCR to reprocess the multiplex PCR reads, holding one entry per CDR3 protein. The sample carries about 530,000 distinct CDR3 sequences, approximately 17% recorded once. Sequencing input: blood. The receptor set was obtained from a woman aged 18-29 years with Graves' ophthalmopathy.

This clonotype was found many times. Here the CDR3 reads CASSDTNTGELFF. The CDR3 DNA follows: TGTGCCAGCAGTGACACGAACACCGGGGAGCTGTTTTTT. The chain couples TRBV6-4 to TRBJ2-2; no firm D call. Germline CDR1 and CDR2: MRHNA and SNTAGT. CDR3 length equals 13 residues. V lost 2 bases to trimming and J lost 0 bases, with 1 base between them.

This clonotype was found many times. CDR3 amino acids: CASRFRDYGYTF. In DNA form, the CDR3 reads TGTGCCAGCAGGTTCAGGGATTATGGCTACACCTTC. This sequence joins TRBV2 and TRBJ1-2; TRBD1 is a possible D gene (5 bases). Trimming removed 6 bases from V and 5 bases from J, with 10 bases in between. The CDR3 is made up of 12 amino acids. The germline gives CDR1 SNHLY, CDR2 FYNNEI.

This clonotype was seen at least ten times. This chain connects TRBV6-1 to TRBJ2-7, with 9 nucleotides matching TRBD1. The CDR3 is 15 amino acids. Germline CDR1 and CDR2: MNHNS and SASEGT. V shed 2 bases and J 4 bases; nucleotides not matched to a gene: 6. The CDR3 bases are TGTGCCAGCAGTGAATCACAGGGGGCGAGTTACGAGCAGTACTTC. Translating gives CASSESQGASYEQYF.

The chain has TRBV19 and TRBJ1-1; weak D call: TRBD1 (5 bases). With 6 bases removed from V and 5 bases from J, the gap between germline ends came to 10 bases. The CDR3 extends over 12 amino acids. In germline, CDR1 is LNHDA, CDR2 SQIVND (reference sequence). The CDR3 is CASRKEGTEAFF. In DNA form, the CDR3 reads TGTGCCAGTAGAAAAGAGGGGACTGAAGCTTTCTTT.

The table lists this clonotype with many counts. The J gene is TRBJ2-7, the V gene TRBV6-1; 13 bases agree with TRBD2. J gave up 6 bases and V 6 bases, and 5 bases lay outside the gene matches. CDR1 MNHNS and CDR2 SASEGT come from the germline V gene. The CDR3 extends over 14 amino acids. The CDR3 protein is CASSPTSGGIEQYF. The CDR3 DNA reads as TGTGCCAGCAGCCCGACTAGCGGGGGGATCGAGCAGTACTTC.

On this clonotype: A clone one base away is much larger, so this may be a read error. This chain uses TRBV6-2 or TRBV6-3 with TRBJ2-4; D unclear. Germline CDR1 and CDR2: MNHEY and SVGEGT. The CDR3 totals 15 residues. The CDR3 sequence is CARSYSFGSLNIQYF. CDR3 nucleotides: TGTGCCCGCAGTTACTCGTTTGGCAGCCTAAACATTCAGTACTTC.

This clonotype has a count of ten or more. The chain couples TRBV3-1 to TRBJ2-1, with TRBD2 matching 8 bases. Germline V gives CDR1 LGHDT, CDR2 YNNKEL (reference sequence). The CDR3 runs to 15 residues. Trimming took 7 bases from V and 3 from J; bases not matched to a gene: 8. The CDR3: CASTPRGGFYNEQFF. In DNA, the CDR3 is TGTGCCAGCACCCCACGGGGGGGATTCTACAATGAGCAGTTCTTC.

There are many counts of this clonotype. The chain has TRBV28 and TRBJ2-5, with D hard to call. CDR1 is MDHEN, CDR2 SYDVKM, per germline. V was pared by 5 bases and J by 5 bases, with 15 bases between. The length of the CDR3 is 14 residues. CDR3 bases: TGTGCCAGCAGTCCCGCACACCTAACGGAGACCCAGTACTTC. As protein: CASSPAHLTETQYF.

This clonotype was picked up one time. CDR3 protein: CASSLREGAGPGGANVLTF. DNA of the CDR3: TGTGCCAGCAGCTTGAGGGAGGGCGCGGGTCCGGGTGGGGCCAACGTCCTGACTTTC. The genes are TRBV5-4 and TRBJ2-6; 7 bases are shared with TRBD2. This CDR3 spans 19 amino acids. Germline CDR1 reads SGHNT; CDR2 reads YYREEE (reference sequence). V lost 1 base to trimming and J lost 3 bases; unmatched junction nucleotides: 13.

This clonotype was detected ten times or more. The chain links TRBV12-3 or TRBV12-4 to TRBJ2-2, with D tentatively TRBD1 (6 bases). This CDR3 comprises 15 residues. The V end was cut by 3 bases, the J end by 4 bases, with 12 bases between. The CDR3 region has the DNA TGTGCCAGCAGTTTGACAGGCGTAACCACCGGGGAGCTGTTTTTT. Protein sequence: CASSLTGVTTGELFF.

This clonotype came up many times. The CDR3 DNA sequence: TGTGCCAGCAGCTCCCTAGCGAAAAGCTACAATGAGCAGTTCTTC. It translates to CASSSLAKSYNEQFF. The V and J genes are TRBV7-2 and TRBJ2-1; tentative D call: TRBD2 (6 bases). V was cut by 4 bases and J by 3 bases, with 13 bases left in between. The length of the CDR3 is 15 residues. Germline V lookup: CDR1 SGHTA, CDR2 FQGNSA.

This clonotype was seen at least ten times. The chain combines TRBV20-1 with TRBJ2-1; 9 bases are a match to TRBD2. V lost 6 bases to trimming and J lost 0 bases; unmatched junction nucleotides: 9. Germline V lookup: CDR1 DFQATT, CDR2 SNEGSKA (reference sequence). This CDR3 has 16 residues. The CDR3 DNA sequence: TGCAGTGCCGCCGATGGTAGCGGGAGCTCCTACAATGAGCAGTTCTTC. This codes for CSAADGSGSSYNEQFF.

This clonotype was found many times. The rearrangement links TRBV7-3 to TRBJ2-2; D not resolved. Germline V gives CDR1 SGHTA, CDR2 FQGTGA. V lost 2 bases to trimming and J lost 10 bases, with 14 bases between them. The CDR3 is made up of 14 amino acids. The CDR3 DNA reads TGTGCCAGCAGCTTACTACACCACCAAGAGGAGCTGTTTTTT. This translates into CASSLLHHQEELFF.

Only one count was recorded for this clonotype. The genes are TRBV13 and TRBJ1-1; D is ambiguous. Trimming took off 5 bases at V and 0 bases at J, with 10 bases between the two ends. From germline, CDR1 is PRHDT and CDR2 FYEKMQ (reference sequence). The CDR3 length is 14 residues. The CDR3 sequence: CASSVRGMNTEAFF. The CDR3 bases are TGTGCCAGCAGCGTTCGGGGAATGAACACTGAAGCTTTCTTT.

The chain employs TRBV24-1 and TRBJ1-1; D is undetermined. The V and J ends lost 8 bases and 8 bases respectively, with 2 bases between them. The CDR3 contains 8 residues. Per the germline V gene, CDR1 is KGHDR and CDR2 is SFDVKD. The CDR3 DNA is TGTGCCACCACCGAAGCTTTCTTT. It is translated as CATTEAFF.

In the case of this clonotype: A read error may produce the germline difference seen at one junction end. V usage is TRBV24-1 and J usage is TRBJ1-5; D might be TRBD1 (5 bases). The CDR3 consists of 16 residues. From germline, CDR1 is KGHDR and CDR2 SFDVKD. The CDR3: CTTSGPGGSRGQPQHF. The CDR3 DNA is TGTACCACCAGCGGACCGGGGGGAAGTAGGGGTCAGCCCCAGCATTTT.

This clonotype occurred many times. This sequence joins TRBV12-3 or TRBV12-4 and TRBJ2-7; D not resolved. The ends were cut back, 0 bases at V and 2 bases at J, with 8 bases in the middle. The CDR3 is 14 amino acids. The CDR3 sequence is CASSLADDAYEQYF. The CDR3 nucleotides are TGTGCCAGCAGTTTAGCGGACGATGCCTACGAGCAGTACTTC.

This clonotype showed up many times. The chain carries TRBV12-3 or TRBV12-4 and TRBJ1-1, with 9 nucleotides matching TRBD1. The CDR3 runs 14 residues. The ends lost 5 bases at V and 11 bases at J; junction bases unmatched: 12. CDR3 sequence (DNA): TGTGCCAGCAGTCCGGGACAGGGCTCTTGGGAGGCTTTCTTT. Protein: CASSPGQGSWEAFF.

The chain combines TRBV20-1 with TRBJ2-7; D is perhaps TRBD2 (5 bases). The DNA matches TRBJ2-1 better at its end, which makes the J call doubtful. Germline CDR1 is DFQATT and CDR2 is SNEGSKA (reference sequence). The CDR3 length is 13 residues. The chain's CDR3 is CSARMSGTYEQFF. The DNA for the CDR3 is TGCAGTGCTAGAATGAGCGGTACCTACGAGCAGTTCTTC.

The chain uses TRBV4-1 and TRBJ2-1, with D possibly being TRBD1 or TRBD2 (5 bases each). V lost 4 bases and J lost 0, with 13 bases in between. The germline gives CDR1 MGHRA, CDR2 YSYEKL. This CDR3 region has 16 residues. CDR3 amino acids: CASSPLGESSYNEQFF. CDR3 sequence (DNA): TGCGCCAGCAGCCCCTTGGGGGAGAGCTCCTACAATGAGCAGTTCTTC.

This clonotype was recorded at least ten times. V usage is TRBV3-1 and J usage is TRBJ2-7; D unresolved. The CDR3 has 13 amino acids. With 4 bases removed from V and 7 bases from J, the gap between germline ends came to 14 bases. Germline lookup yields CDR1 LGHDT and CDR2 YNNKEL (reference sequence). CDR3 nucleotide sequence: TGTGCCAGCAGCCCAGCAGACTTCGAGGAGCAGTACTTC. Translating gives CASSPADFEEQYF.

As regards this clonotype: A read error may be the cause here, since a much bigger clone is one base away. This chain links TRBV7-3 with TRBJ1-1, with 7 bases matching TRBD1. The trim removed 0 bases at V and 4 bases at J, leaving 8 bases unmatched. This CDR3 has 16 residues. CDR1 and CDR2 from the germline V gene are SGHTA and FQGTGA. CDR3 nucleotides: TGTGCCAGCAGCTTAACCCCCCCAGGGGGGCCCACTGAAGCTTTCTTT. Translating it yields CASSLTPPGGPTEAFF. The entire variable domain, with the rest obtained from reference TRBV7-3 and TRBJ1-1, is as follows: GAGVSQTPSNKVTEKGKYVELRCDPISGHTALYWYRQSLGQGPEFLIYFQGTGAADDSGLPNDRFFAVRPEGSVSTLKIQRTERGDSAVYLCASSLTPPGGPTEAFFGQGTRLTVV.

The chain carries TRBV20-1 and TRBJ2-1; TRBD2 is a possible D gene (6 bases). V gave up 0 bases and J gave up 15 bases, with 15 bases separating them. There are 12 residues in the CDR3. Germline values: CDR1 DFQATT, CDR2 SNEGSKA (reference sequence). For the CDR3, the DNA is TGCAGTGCTAGAGATCCCGCGACTAGTCTGTTCTTC. This translates into CSARDPATSLFF.

This clonotype was seen repeatedly, ten times or more. The J gene is TRBJ1-1, the V gene TRBV20-1, with TRBD1 identical over 11 bases. This CDR3 is built from 14 residues. Trimming at V came to 5 bases and at J to 4 bases, leaving 6 bases not matched to a gene. Germline values: CDR1 DFQATT, CDR2 SNEGSKA (reference sequence). Here the CDR3 DNA reads TGCAGTGCTGTCCGGGACAGGGGGACCACTGAAGCTTTCTTT. Translation: CSAVRDRGTTEAFF.

This clonotype turned up a few times. V and J are TRBV12-3 or TRBV12-4 and TRBJ1-4; D remains ambiguous. There are 14 residues in the CDR3. Deletions cut 3 bases from V and 3 bases from J, with 8 bases between. The CDR3 DNA reads TGTGCCAGCAGTTTGTCTGGGTCTAATGAAAAACTGTTTTTT. This codes for CASSLSGSNEKLFF.

The sample holds a few counts of this clonotype. This chain links TRBV4-2 with TRBJ2-1; TRBD1 might be the D (6 bases). CDR3 size: 16 residues. The V end was cut by 6 bases, the J end by 5 bases, with 20 bases between. From germline, CDR1 is LGHNA and CDR2 YNFKEQ. The CDR3 nucleotides read TGTGCCAGCAGTTACAGGGTTGGGGGAGCAGACAATGAGCAGTTCTTC. Translation gives CASSYRVGGADNEQFF.

This clonotype has a count of ten or more. This chain connects TRBV20-1 to TRBJ1-5; D is uncertain. This CDR3 region has 14 residues. Germline CDR1 and CDR2: DFQATT and SNEGSKA (reference sequence). V lost 3 bases and J lost 2, with 11 bases in between. DNA of the CDR3: TGCAGTGCTAGGGAGGGCGGGGGCAATCAGCCCCAGCATTTT. Its translation: CSAREGGGNQPQHF.

The sample holds many counts of this clonotype. The chain recombines TRBV30 with TRBJ2-3; TRBD1 aligns across 9 bases. V trimming: 4 bases; J trimming: 5 bases; junction bases outside the gene matches: 4. CDR1 and CDR2 (germline): GTSNPN, SVGIG (reference sequence). This CDR3 is 13 amino acids long. CDR3 DNA sequence: TGTGCCTGGACCGACAGGGGGAGAGATACGCAGTATTTT. Protein: CAWTDRGRDTQYF.